The source of this TCR beta chain is a study of cytomegalovirus exposure and HLA in healthy donors. The trim removed 4 bases at V and 5 bases at J, leaving 17 bases unmatched. This CDR3 contains 18 residues. Germline CDR1 and CDR2: SGHVS and FQNEAQ. PCR amplification relied on 60 Vbeta primers (plus 13 Jbeta primers). TCRdb keeps only in-frame clones here, not all; method: immunoSEQ multiplex PCR. Of approximately 140,000 clones in the sample, approximately 80% are singletons; the top ten hold around 4.3%. On this clone: Its antigen is unknown.

Regarding the study as a whole: Data from an earlier analysis indicated that most TCR beta V segments were productive either about 90% or about 30% of the time.

This TCR came from a man between 35 and 55 years old in good health and CMV-seropositive. Sequenced material: PBMCs. The rearrangement links TRBV7-8 to TRBJ2-1, with 7 positions matching TRBD2. The CDR3 nucleotides are TGTGCCAGCAGCTACTCATCCCCGACTAGCCCCATTAACAATGAGCAGTTCTTC. This translates into CASSYSSPTSPINNEQFF.